The clone carrying this TCR beta chain was detected ten times or more. Antigen specificity is unknown. The data stem from a study of T cells in Graves' hyperthyroidism and ophthalmopathy. Study-wide results and caveats: From stable hyperthyroidism, ophthalmopathy was set apart by a 13 V-J model.

RNA transcripts yielded amplified TCR beta CDR3 regions. When the TCR CDR3 underwent first-round RT-PCR, the HTBI primer set was used. MiXCR was run by TCRdb on the multiplex PCR reads, yielding one entry per CDR3 protein. In the table there are about 420,000 distinct CDR3 sequences, 15% to 18% of which are singletons. CDR1 is LNHDA and CDR2 is SQIVND in the germline V gene (reference sequence). Trimming took off 3 bases at V and 3 bases at J, with 9 bases between the two ends. This CDR3 is built from 13 residues. Sequencing was done on a sample of blood. The V gene is TRBV19, the J gene TRBJ2-7, with D tentatively TRBD2 (5 bases). This receptor was identified in a woman younger than 30 with Graves' hyperthyroidism. This CDR3 is CASSIAGGYEQYF. DNA of the CDR3: TGTGCCAGTAGTATTGCAGGAGGCTACGAGCAGTACTTC.